The rows below give T cell receptor beta chains drawn from one sample of a study of blood T cell repertoires in COVID-19. Using immunoSEQ multiplex PCR, the repertoire was profiled, and TCRdb retains in-frame clones only, with some absent. The data contain approximately 180,000 clones, 70% to 90% of them seen just once; the ten biggest clones take up approximately 11%. Sequenced sample: peripheral blood. The receptor set was obtained from a human donor with active or convalescent COVID-19. The donor label of this sample is uncertain. CDR3s include the opening cysteine and the closing phenylalanine or tryptophan. A D gene is named only where the DNA matches it firmly. Clone size is stated in some rows and not others, as once, few, many or a class when expanded.

j_gene | d_gene | v_gene | abundance | CDR3aa | CDR3nt
TRBJ1-5 | . | TRBV10-3 | . | CAIRSGGGNQPQHF | TGTGCCATCAGGTCGGGGGGGGGCAATCAGCCCCAGCATTTT
TRBJ2-7 | TRBD2 | TRBV19 | . | CASHGTSGRFSGYEQYF | TGTGCCAGTCACGGGACTAGCGGGCGTTTTTCCGGGTACGAGCAGTACTTC
TRBJ2-1 | TRBD2 | TRBV7-9 | . | CASIGGASSYNEQFF | TGTGCCAGCATCGGGGGGGCGAGCTCCTACAATGAGCAGTTCTTC
TRBJ1-2 | TRBD1 | TRBV6-5 | . | CASSRQGAGGYTF | TGTGCCAGCAGTCGACAGGGGGCTGGAGGCTACACCTTC
TRBJ2-3 | TRBD2 | TRBV5-1 | . | CASSTTTTSGGNGDTQYF | TGCGCCAGCAGCACCACAACTACTAGCGGGGGCAACGGGGATACGCAGTATTTT
TRBJ2-3 | TRBD2 | TRBV4-2 | . | CASSQEQAGADHTQYF | TGTGCCAGCAGCCAAGAGCAAGCGGGGGCAGATCATACGCAGTATTTT
TRBJ2-1 | . | TRBV5-4 | . | CASSRVHNGLPSYNEQFF | TGTGCCAGCAGCCGAGTCCACAACGGACTACCTTCCTACAATGAGCAGTTCTTC
TRBJ1-2 | . | TRBV28 | . | CASRAALAVNYGYTF | TGTGCCAGCAGAGCTGCTCTCGCTGTGAACTATGGCTACACCTTC
TRBJ2-6 | . | TRBV24-1 | once | CATSDTDRTHNVLTF | TGTGCCACCAGTGATACCGACAGGACCCACAACGTCCTGACTTTC
TRBJ1-1 | . | TRBV2 | . | CASLLGSMNTEAFF | TGTGCCAGTCTGTTGGGCAGCATGAACACTGAAGCTTTCTTT
TRBJ2-1 | TRBD2 | TRBV5-1 | . | CASSTSGSSFNEQFF | TGCGCCAGCAGTACTAGCGGGAGTAGTTTCAATGAGCAGTTCTTC
TRBJ2-3 | TRBD2 | TRBV7-2 | . | CASSPLGTSGVTDTQYF | TGTGCCAGCAGCCCTCTCGGGACTAGCGGGGTTACAGATACGCAGTATTTT
TRBJ1-2 | TRBD1 | TRBV9 | . | CASSPAGQANYGYTF | TGTGCCAGCAGCCCAGCCGGACAGGCGAACTATGGCTACACCTTC